This TCR beta chain was found in a study of cytomegalovirus exposure and HLA in healthy donors. On the study more broadly: The approximately 110 validation repertoires, a later analysis reported, used the same platform as the roughly 730 repertoires from the first cohort.

Concerning this clone itself: Its antigen is as yet unknown.

Here immunoSEQ multiplex PCR was the method, and the copy in TCRdb shows in-frame clones only, minus some. The profile shows 110,000 or so clones, 86% of them singletons. The study's findings and limits: Most TCR sequences showed up rarely, but some public TCRs showed up in many donors.

This CDR3 comprises 13 residues. V was clipped by 0 bases and J by 8 bases, with 8 bases between them. The V gene's germline CDR1 is SGHRS and CDR2 YFSETQ. The TCR sequence derives from a man between 18 and 29 years old in good health and CMV-seronegative. Sequences were obtained from PBMCs. The V and J genes are TRBV5-1 and TRBJ2-2, with D possibly being TRBD2 (6 bases). The CDR3 coding sequence is TGCGCCAGCAGCTTGGAAGGGACTGGGGAGCTGTTTTTT. This translates into CASSLEGTGELFF. Full variable domain (rest looked up from reference TRBV5-1 and TRBJ2-2): KAGVTQTPRYLIKTRGQQVTLSCSPISGHRSVSWYQQTPGQGLQFLFEYFSETQRNKGNFPGRFSGRQFSNSRSEMNVSTLELGDSALYLCASSLEGTGELFFGEGSRLTVL.